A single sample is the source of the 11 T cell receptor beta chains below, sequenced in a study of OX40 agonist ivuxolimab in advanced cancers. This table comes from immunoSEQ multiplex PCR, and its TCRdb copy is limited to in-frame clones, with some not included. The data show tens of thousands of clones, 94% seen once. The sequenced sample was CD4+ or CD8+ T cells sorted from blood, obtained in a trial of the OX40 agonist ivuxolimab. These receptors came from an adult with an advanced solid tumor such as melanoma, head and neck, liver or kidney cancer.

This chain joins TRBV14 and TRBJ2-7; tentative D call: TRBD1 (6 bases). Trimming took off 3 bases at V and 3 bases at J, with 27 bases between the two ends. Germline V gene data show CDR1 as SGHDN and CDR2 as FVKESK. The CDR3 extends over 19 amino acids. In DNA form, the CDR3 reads TGTGCCAGCAGCCAGAATTGGACAGTTGCAAAAACTATTAGCTACGAGCAGTACTTC. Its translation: CASSQNWTVAKTISYEQYF.

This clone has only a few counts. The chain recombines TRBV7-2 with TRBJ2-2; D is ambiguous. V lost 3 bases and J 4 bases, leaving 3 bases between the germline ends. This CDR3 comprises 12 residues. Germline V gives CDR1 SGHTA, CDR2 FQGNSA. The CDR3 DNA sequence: TGTGCCAGCAGCTTCCCCACCGGGGAGCTGTTTTTT. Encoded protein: CASSFPTGELFF.

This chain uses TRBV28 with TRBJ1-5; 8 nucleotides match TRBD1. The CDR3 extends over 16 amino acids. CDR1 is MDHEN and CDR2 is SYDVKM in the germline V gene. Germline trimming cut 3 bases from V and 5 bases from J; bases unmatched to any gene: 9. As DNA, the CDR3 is TGTGCCAGCAGTTTTTTCGGGACAGGATCCTATCAGCCCCAGCATTTT. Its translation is CASSFFGTGSYQPQHF.

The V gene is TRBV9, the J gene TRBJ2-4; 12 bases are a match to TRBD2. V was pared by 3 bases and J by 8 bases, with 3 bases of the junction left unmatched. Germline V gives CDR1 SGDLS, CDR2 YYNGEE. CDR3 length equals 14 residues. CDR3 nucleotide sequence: TGTGCCAGCAGCGGTGGACTAGCGGGGCACATTCAGTACTTC. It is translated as CASSGGLAGHIQYF. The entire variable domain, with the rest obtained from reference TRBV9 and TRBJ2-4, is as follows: DSGVTQTPKHLITATGQRVTLRCSPRSGDLSVYWYQQSLDQGLQFLIQYYNGEERAKGNILERFSAQQFPDLHSELNLSSLELGDSALYFCASSGGLAGHIQYFGAGTRLSVL.

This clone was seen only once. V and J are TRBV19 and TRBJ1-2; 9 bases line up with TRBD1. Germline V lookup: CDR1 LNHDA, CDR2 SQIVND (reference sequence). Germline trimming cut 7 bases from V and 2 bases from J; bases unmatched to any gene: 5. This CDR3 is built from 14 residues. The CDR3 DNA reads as TGTGCCAGTAAACCTGGGACAGGGAACTATGGCTACACCTTC. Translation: CASKPGTGNYGYTF.

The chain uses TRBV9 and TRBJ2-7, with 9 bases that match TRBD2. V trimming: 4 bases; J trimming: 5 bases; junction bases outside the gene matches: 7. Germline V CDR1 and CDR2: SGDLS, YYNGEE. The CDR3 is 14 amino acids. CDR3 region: CASSPAGLANEQYF. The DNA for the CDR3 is TGTGCCAGCAGCCCAGCGGGACTAGCAAACGAGCAGTACTTC.

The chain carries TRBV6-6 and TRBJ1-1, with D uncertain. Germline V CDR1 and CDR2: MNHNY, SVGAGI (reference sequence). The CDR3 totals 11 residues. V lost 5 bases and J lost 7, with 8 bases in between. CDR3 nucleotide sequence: TGTGCCAGCAGTACTAGTCTTGAAGCTTTCTTT. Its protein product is CASSTSLEAFF.

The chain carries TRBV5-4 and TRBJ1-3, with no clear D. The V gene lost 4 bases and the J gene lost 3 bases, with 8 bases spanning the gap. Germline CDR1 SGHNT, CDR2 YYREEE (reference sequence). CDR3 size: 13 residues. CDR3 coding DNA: TGTGCCAGCAGCATAGCCCTTGGAAACACCATATATTTT. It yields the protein CASSIALGNTIYF. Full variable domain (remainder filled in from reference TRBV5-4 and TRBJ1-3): ETGVTQSPTHLIKTRGQQVTLRCSSQSGHNTVSWYQQALGQGPQFIFQYYREEENGRGNFPPRFSGLQFPNYSSELNVNALELDDSALYLCASSIALGNTIYFGEGSWLTVV.

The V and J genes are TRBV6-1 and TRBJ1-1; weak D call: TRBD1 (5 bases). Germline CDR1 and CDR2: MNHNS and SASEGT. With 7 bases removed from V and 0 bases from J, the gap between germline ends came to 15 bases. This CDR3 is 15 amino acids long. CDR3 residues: CASTPGGGLNTEAFF. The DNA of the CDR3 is TGTGCCAGCACCCCAGGCGGGGGTCTGAACACTGAAGCTTTCTTT.

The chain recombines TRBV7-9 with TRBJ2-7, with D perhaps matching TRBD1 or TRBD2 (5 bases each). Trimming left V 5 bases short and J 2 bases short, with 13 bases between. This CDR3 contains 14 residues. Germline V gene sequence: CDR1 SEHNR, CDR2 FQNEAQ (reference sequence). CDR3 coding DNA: TGTGCCAGCAGCCACCGGGACCGAGCCTACGAGCAGTACTTC. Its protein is CASSHRDRAYEQYF.

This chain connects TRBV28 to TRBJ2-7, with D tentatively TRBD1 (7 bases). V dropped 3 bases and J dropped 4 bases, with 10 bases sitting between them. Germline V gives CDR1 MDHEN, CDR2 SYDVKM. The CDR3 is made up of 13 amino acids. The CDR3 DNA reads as TGTGCCAGCAGTTTCTCAGGGGGGTACGAGCAGTACTTC. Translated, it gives CASSFSGGYEQYF. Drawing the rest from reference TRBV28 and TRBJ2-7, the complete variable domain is DVKVTQSSRYLVKRTGEKVFLECVQDMDHENMFWYRQDPGLGLRLIYFSYDVKMKEKGDIPEGYSVSREKKERFSLILESASTNQTSMYLCASSFSGGYEQYFGPGTRLTVT.